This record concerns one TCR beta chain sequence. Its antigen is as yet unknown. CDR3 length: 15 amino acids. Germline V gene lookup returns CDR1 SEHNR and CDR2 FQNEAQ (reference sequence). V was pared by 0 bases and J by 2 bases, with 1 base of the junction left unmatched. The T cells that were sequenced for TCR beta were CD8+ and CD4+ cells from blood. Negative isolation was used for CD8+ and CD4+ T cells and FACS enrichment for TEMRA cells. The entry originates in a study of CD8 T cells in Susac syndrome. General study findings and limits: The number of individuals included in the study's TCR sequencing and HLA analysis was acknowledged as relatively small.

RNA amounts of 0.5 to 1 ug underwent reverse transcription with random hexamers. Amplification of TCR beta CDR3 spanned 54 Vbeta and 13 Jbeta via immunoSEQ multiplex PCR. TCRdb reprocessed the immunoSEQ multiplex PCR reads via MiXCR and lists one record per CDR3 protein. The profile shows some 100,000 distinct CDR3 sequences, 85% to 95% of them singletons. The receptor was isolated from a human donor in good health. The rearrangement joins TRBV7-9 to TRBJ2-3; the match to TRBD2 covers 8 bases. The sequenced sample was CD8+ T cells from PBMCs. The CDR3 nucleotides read TGTGCCAGCAGCTTAGCTAGCGGGAACACAGATACGCAGTATTTT. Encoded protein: CASSLASGNTDTQYF.